This T cell receptor beta chain was recorded in a study of blood T cell repertoires in COVID-19. Study-wide context: Some COVID-19 samples were acute and others convalescent; all came from the United States, Italy and Spain. Nucleic acid was either cDNA or gDNA, and it came from T cells, B-cell-depleted T cells, or PBMCs.

The authors' processing: Estimated nucleated cell counts came from reference gene primer amplification. Only in-frame clones appear in the TCRdb table, and some are missing; sequencing was by immunoSEQ multiplex PCR. Clonal size and the V and J genes are those of that table, whereas D and trimming came from the DNA. Counted here are 15,000 to 20,000 clones, about 88% occurring once; the ten biggest clones make up 11%. The TCR was taken from a human donor in a cohort sampled during active COVID-19. What was sequenced was peripheral blood.

The CDR3 DNA reads as TGTGCCAGCAGCCAGGACCAAACTAGCGGGGGTTCTAATGAGCAGTTCTTC. This gives the protein CASSQDQTSGGSNEQFF. The chain is built from TRBV4-2 and TRBJ2-1, with TRBD2 matching over 11 bases. After removal of 3 bases from V and 7 bases from J, the junction contained 11 bases not matched to a gene. From germline, CDR1 is LGHNA and CDR2 YNFKEQ. The CDR3 is made up of 17 amino acids.